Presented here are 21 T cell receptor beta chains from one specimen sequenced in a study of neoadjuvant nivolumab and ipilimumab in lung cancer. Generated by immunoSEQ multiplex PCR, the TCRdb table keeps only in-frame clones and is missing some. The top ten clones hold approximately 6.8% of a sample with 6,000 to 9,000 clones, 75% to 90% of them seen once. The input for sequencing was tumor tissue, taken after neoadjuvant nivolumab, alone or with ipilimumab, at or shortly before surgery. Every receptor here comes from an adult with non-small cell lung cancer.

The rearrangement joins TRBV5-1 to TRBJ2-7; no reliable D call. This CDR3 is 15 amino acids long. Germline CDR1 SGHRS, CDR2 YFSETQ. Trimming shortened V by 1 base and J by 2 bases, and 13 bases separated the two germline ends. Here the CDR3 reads CASSLTRTETYEQYF. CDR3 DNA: TGCGCCAGCAGCTTGACACGCACCGAAACCTACGAGCAGTACTTC.

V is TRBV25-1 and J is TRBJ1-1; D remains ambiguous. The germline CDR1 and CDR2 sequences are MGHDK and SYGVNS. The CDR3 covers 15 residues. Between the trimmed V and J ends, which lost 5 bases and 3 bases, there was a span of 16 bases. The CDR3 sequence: CASSWAFTGDTEAFF. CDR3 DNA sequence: TGTGCCAGCAGTTGGGCGTTTACCGGGGACACTGAAGCTTTCTTT.

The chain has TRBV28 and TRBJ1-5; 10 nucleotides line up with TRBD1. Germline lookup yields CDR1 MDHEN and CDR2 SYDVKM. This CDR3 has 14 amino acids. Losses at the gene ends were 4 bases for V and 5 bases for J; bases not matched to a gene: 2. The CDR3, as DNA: TGTGCCAGCAGTTCCGGACAGGGGGATCAGCCCCAGCATTTT. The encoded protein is CASSSGQGDQPQHF.

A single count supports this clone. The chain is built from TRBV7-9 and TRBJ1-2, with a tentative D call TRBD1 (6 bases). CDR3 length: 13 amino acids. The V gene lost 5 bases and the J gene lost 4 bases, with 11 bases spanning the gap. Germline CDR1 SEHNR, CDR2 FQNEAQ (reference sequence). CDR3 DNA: TGTGCCAGCAGCCTAGGACAGTTCTATGGCTACACCTTC. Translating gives CASSLGQFYGYTF.

This CDR3 reads CAISNGLAGSKHTDTQYF. CDR3 DNA sequence: TGTGCCATCAGCAATGGACTAGCGGGGAGTAAACACACAGATACGCAGTATTTT. The genes are TRBV10-3 and TRBJ2-3; the match to TRBD2 covers 12 bases. Unmatched junction bases numbered 12, after V lost 6 bases and J lost 2 bases. The germline CDR1 and CDR2 sequences are ENHRY and SYGVKD. This CDR3 is built from 18 residues.

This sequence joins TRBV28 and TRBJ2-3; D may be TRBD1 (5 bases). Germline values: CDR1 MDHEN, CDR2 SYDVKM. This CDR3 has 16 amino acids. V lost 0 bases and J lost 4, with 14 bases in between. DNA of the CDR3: TGTGCCAGCAGTTTATGGGGTAGGGGTAACCCAGATACGCAGTATTTT. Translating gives CASSLWGRGNPDTQYF.

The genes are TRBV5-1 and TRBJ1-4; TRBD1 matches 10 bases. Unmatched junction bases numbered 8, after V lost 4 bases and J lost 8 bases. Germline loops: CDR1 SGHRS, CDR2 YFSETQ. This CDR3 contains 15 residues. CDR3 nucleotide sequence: TGCGCCAGCAGCCCGAGACAGGGGGCGGAAGAAAAACTGTTTTTT. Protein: CASSPRQGAEEKLFF.

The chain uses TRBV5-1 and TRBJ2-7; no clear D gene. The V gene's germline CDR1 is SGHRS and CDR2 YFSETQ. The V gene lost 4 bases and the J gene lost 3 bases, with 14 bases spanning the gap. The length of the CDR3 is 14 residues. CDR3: CASSLGFFGYEQYF. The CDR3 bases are TGCGCCAGCAGCCTGGGTTTTTTCGGCTACGAGCAGTACTTC.

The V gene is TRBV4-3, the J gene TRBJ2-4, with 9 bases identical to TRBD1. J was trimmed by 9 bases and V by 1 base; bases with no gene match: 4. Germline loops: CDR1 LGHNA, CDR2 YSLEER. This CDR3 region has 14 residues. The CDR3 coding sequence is TGCGCCAGCAGCCAAGTGGGACAGGGAACCATTCAGTACTTC. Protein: CASSQVGQGTIQYF.

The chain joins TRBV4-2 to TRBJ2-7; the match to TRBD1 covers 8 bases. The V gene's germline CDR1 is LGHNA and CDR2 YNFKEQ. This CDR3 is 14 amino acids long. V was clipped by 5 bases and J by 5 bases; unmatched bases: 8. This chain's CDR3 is CASSLGQGNDEQYF. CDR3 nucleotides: TGTGCCAGCAGCTTAGGACAGGGTAACGACGAGCAGTACTTC.

CDR3: CASSSPGGAGGYEQYF. The CDR3 DNA is TGTGCCAGCAGTTCCCCCGGGGGGGCGGGGGGCTACGAGCAGTACTTC. V gene TRBV28 combines with J gene TRBJ2-7, with 8 bases identical to TRBD2. J lost 3 bases, V lost 4 bases, and 11 bases had no gene match. The CDR3 runs 16 residues. The V gene's germline CDR1 is MDHEN and CDR2 SYDVKM.

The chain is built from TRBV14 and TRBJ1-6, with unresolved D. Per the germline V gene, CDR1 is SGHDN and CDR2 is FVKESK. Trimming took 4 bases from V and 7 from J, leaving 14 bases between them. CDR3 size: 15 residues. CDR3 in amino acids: CASSLTGFSNSPLHF. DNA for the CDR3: TGTGCCAGCAGCCTAACTGGGTTTTCCAATTCACCCCTCCACTTT. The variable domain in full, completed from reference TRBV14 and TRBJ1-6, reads EAGVTQFPSHSVIEKGQTVTLRCDPISGHDNLYWYRRVMGKEIKFLLHFVKESKQDESGMPNNRFLAERTGGTYSTLKVQPAELEDSGVYFCASSLTGFSNSPLHFGNGTRLTVT.

CDR3 sequence (DNA): TGTGCCAGCAGCACCGGACAGGGTGAAGAGACCCAGTACTTC. Protein product: CASSTGQGEETQYF. The chain couples TRBV5-8 to TRBJ2-5; TRBD1 matches at 8 bases. Trimming took 4 bases from V and 3 from J; bases not matched to a gene: 5. The CDR3 runs 14 residues. Germline V CDR1 and CDR2: SGHTS, YDEGEE. The complete variable domain, with remaining parts taken from reference TRBV5-8 and TRBJ2-5, reads EAGVTQSPTHLIKTRGQQATLRCSPISGHTSVYWYQQALGLGLQFLLWYDEGEERNRGNFPPRFSGRQFPNYSSELNVNALELEDSALYLCASSTGQGEETQYFGPGTRLLVL.

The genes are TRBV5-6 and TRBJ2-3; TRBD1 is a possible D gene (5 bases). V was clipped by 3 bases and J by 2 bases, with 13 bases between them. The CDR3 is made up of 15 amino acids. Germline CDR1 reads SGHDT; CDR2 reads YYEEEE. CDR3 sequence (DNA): TGTGCCAGCAGCTCGGCAGGGCCCATCACAGATACGCAGTATTTT. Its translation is CASSSAGPITDTQYF.

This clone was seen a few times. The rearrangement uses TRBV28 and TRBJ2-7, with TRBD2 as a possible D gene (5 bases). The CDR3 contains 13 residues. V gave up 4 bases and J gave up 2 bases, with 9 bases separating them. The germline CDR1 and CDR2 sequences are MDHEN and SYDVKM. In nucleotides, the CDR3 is TGTGCCAGCAGTTCGGCGACTACCTACGAGCAGTACTTC. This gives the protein CASSSATTYEQYF. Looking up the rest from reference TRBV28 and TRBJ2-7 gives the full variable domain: DVKVTQSSRYLVKRTGEKVFLECVQDMDHENMFWYRQDPGLGLRLIYFSYDVKMKEKGDIPEGYSVSREKKERFSLILESASTNQTSMYLCASSSATTYEQYFGPGTRLTVT.

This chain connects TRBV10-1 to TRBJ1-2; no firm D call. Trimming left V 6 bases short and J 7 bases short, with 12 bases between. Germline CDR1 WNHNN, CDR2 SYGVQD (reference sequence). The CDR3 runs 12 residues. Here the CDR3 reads CASRALGGGYTF. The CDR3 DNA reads TGCGCCAGCAGGGCCCTGGGTGGTGGCTACACCTTC.

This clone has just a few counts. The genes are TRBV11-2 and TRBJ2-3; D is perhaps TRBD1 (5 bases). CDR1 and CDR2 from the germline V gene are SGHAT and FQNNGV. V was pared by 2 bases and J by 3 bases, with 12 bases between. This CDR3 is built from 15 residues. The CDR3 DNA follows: TGTGCCAGCAGCTTAAATAGGGGAAGGACAGATACGCAGTATTTT. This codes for CASSLNRGRTDTQYF. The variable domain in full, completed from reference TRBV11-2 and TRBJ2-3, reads EAGVAQSPRYKIIEKRQSVAFWCNPISGHATLYWYQQILGQGPKLLIQFQNNGVVDDSQLPKDRFSAERLKGVDSTLKIQPAKLEDSAVYLCASSLNRGRTDTQYFGPGTRLTVL.

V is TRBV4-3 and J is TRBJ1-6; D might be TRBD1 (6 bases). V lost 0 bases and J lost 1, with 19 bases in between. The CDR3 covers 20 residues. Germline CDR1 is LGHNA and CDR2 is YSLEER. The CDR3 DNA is TGCGCCAGCAGCCAAGATCTTCTCCCAGGGGTAGGGTCCTATAATTCACCCCTCCACTTT. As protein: CASSQDLLPGVGSYNSPLHF.

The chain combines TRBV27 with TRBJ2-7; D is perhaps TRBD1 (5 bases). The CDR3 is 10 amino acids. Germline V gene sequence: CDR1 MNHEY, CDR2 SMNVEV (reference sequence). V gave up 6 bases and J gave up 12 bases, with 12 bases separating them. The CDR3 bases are TGTGCCAGCAGGACCATGGACACGTACTTC. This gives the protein CASRTMDTYF.

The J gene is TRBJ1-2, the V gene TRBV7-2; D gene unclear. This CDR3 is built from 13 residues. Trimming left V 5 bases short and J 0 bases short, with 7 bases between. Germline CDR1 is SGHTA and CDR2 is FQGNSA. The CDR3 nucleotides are TGTGCCAGCAGCGCCAACCCTAACTATGGCTACACCTTC. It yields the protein CASSANPNYGYTF.

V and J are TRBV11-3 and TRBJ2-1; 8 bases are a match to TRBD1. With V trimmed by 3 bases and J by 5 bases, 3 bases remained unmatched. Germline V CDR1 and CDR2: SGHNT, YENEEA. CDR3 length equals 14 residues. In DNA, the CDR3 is TGTGCCAGCAGCTTGGGACAGGCAGACAATGAGCAGTTCTTC. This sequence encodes CASSLGQADNEQFF.